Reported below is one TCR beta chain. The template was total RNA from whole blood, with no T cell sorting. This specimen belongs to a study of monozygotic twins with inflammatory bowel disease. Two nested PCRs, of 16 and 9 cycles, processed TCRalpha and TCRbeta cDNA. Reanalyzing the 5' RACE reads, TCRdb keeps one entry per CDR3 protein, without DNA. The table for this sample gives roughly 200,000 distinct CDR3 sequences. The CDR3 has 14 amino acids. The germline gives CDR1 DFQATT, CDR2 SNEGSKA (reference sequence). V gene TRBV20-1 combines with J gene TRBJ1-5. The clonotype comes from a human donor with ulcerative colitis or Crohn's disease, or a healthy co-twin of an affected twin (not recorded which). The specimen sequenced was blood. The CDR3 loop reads CSASSGLDHQPQHF.